The present T cell receptor beta chain was sequenced within a study of CD8 T cells in ankylosing spondylitis. General study results and limits: Some of these motif variants have turned up before, in reports on reactive arthritis synovial fluid and blood. Ankylosing spondylitis blood appeared to carry a characteristic TCR beta motif of under ten highly homologous variants. Disease-linked clones were found to be CD8+ and relatively rare in peripheral blood.

This clonotype was found a few times. Its target is not known. TCRdb processed the 5' RACE reads anew with MiXCR; each CDR3 protein has one entry. The sample includes 670,000 or so distinct CDR3 sequences, 15% to 20% of them seen just once. The CDR3 covers 14 residues. From germline, CDR1 is MDHEN and CDR2 SYDVKM. V lost 3 bases, J lost 6 bases, and 7 bases stayed unmatched. Specimen: blood, either unsorted or a sorted T cell fraction (not recorded which). The chain joins TRBV28 to TRBJ2-7; 8 nucleotides align to TRBD2. The TCR was taken from a male donor with ankylosing spondylitis. CDR3 region: CASSFGPAGGEQYF. CDR3 sequence (DNA): TGTGCCAGCAGTTTTGGGCCCGCGGGGGGCGAGCAGTACTTC.